This T cell receptor (beta chain) was obtained from a study of post-analysis software for immune sequencing data. Study-level information: Clinical courses comprised relapsing-remitting, secondary progressive and progressive-relapsing multiple sclerosis. Study-wide results and limits: Same-batch preparations were strongly co-clustered by F measure. Significantly decreased normalized Chao1 diversity was recorded for multiple sclerosis patients relative to controls.

Tagging with unique molecular identifiers was a feature of the TCR beta cDNA libraries. The yield from approximately 1 to 10 million T cells was around 500,000 cDNA molecules in total. In TCRdb, the PCR reads were re-called with MiXCR into one record per CDR3 protein. The sample yields 170,000 or so distinct CDR3 sequences, 30% seen once. Comment on this clonotype: Antigen: not known.

The sample was blood. The TCR originated in a girl aged 10 to 17 with multiple sclerosis.

For the CDR3, the DNA is TGTGCCAGCAGCTTAGGGCCAGATAAGCAGTTCTTC. Its protein product is CASSLGPDKQFF. The chain employs TRBV11-2 and TRBJ2-1; D uncertain. Germline-derived CDR1 and CDR2 are SGHAT and FQNNGV. The V end lost 1 base, the J end lost 11 bases, and 9 bases lay between the germline ends. This CDR3 spans 12 amino acids.